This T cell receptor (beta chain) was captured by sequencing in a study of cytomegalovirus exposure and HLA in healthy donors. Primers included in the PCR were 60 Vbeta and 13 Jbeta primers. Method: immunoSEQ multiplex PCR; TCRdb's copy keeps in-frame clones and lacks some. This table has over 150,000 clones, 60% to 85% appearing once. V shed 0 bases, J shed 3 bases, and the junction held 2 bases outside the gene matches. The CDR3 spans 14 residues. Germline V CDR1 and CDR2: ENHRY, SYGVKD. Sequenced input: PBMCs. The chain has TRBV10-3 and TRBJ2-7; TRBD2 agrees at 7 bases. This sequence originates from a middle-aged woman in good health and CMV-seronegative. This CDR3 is CAISESRDYYEQYF. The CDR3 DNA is TGTGCCATCAGTGAGTCCCGGGACTACTACGAGCAGTACTTC.